The source of this T cell receptor beta chain is a study of T cell responses to AZD1222 COVID-19 vaccine. Trimming took off 11 bases at V and 8 bases at J, with 21 bases between the two ends. The germline V gene encodes CDR1 MNHEY and CDR2 SVGAGI. The CDR3 sequence is 14 residues long. Study results and caveats: Clonal diversity was possibly underestimated, and the donors were mostly white British, with more females. Seropositive AZD1222 recipients at baseline numbered only 6 or 7.

Points on this clone: Its specificity is unknown.

Generated by immunoSEQ multiplex PCR, the TCRdb table keeps only in-frame clones and is missing some. Altogether tens of thousands of clones are present, roughly 90% being singletons, with the ten largest covering about 5.5%. This sequence originates from an adult in good health. The chain joins TRBV6-5 to TRBJ2-2; D not certain. The material was peripheral blood, obtained on day 0 of MenACWY control vaccination. CDR3 sequence: CACQDGLKSGELFF. The DNA for the CDR3 is TGTGCCTGCCAGGACGGATTAAAATCGGGGGAGCTGTTTTTT.